The 22 T cell receptor beta chains given below trace back to one sample, sequenced in a study of blood T cell repertoires in COVID-19. TCRdb keeps only in-frame clones here, not all; method: immunoSEQ multiplex PCR. The data hold hundreds of thousands of clones, with 85% to 90% observed a single time. Sequenced: PBMCs or T cells enriched from blood (not recorded which). The receptor source for this set is a woman aged 25-40 years who had recovered from COVID-19.

This sequence joins TRBV4-3 and TRBJ1-2; no reliable D call. From germline, CDR1 is LGHNA and CDR2 YSLEER. Trimming took off 2 bases at V and 2 bases at J, with 6 bases between the two ends. CDR3 length equals 13 residues. The CDR3 DNA is TGCGCCAGCAGCCAATCCTCGAACTATGGCTACACCTTC. Encoded protein: CASSQSSNYGYTF.

The V gene is TRBV28, the J gene TRBJ2-1; 8 nucleotides match TRBD2. This CDR3 is built from 17 residues. Germline CDR1 reads MDHEN; CDR2 reads SYDVKM. With V trimmed by 3 bases and J by 4 bases, 11 bases remained unmatched. CDR3 sequence: CASSLGTGTRVYNEQFF. For the CDR3, the DNA is TGTGCCAGCAGTTTGGGGACCGGGACTAGAGTATACAATGAGCAGTTCTTC.

This clone has only one observation. The genes are TRBV29-1 and TRBJ1-4, with no clear D. The CDR3 totals 12 residues. V was trimmed by 4 bases and J by 7 bases, leaving 10 bases between them. Germline loops: CDR1 SQVTM, CDR2 ANQGSEA. The chain's CDR3 is CSVGGGSEKLFF. The CDR3, as DNA: TGCAGCGTTGGGGGAGGGAGTGAAAAACTGTTTTTT.

V gene TRBV3-1 (or the pseudogene TRBV3-2) combines with J gene TRBJ2-1; 16 bases are shared with TRBD2. There are 18 residues in the CDR3. CDR1 LGHDT and CDR2 YNNKEL come from the germline V gene (reference sequence). V lost 4 bases and J lost 2; bases outside the gene matches: 5. CDR3 sequence: CASSPEGLAGGPYNEQFF. The CDR3, as DNA: TGTGCCAGCAGCCCTGAGGGACTAGCGGGAGGGCCCTACAATGAGCAGTTCTTC.

The rearrangement uses TRBV7-8 and TRBJ2-3, with 14 bases lining up with TRBD2. V shed 6 bases, J shed 6 bases, and the junction held 8 bases outside the gene matches. Germline CDR1 and CDR2: SGHVS and FQNEAQ. This CDR3 has 16 residues. CDR3 residues: CASSSRGLAGDDTQYF. Here the CDR3 DNA reads TGTGCCAGCAGTTCACGGGGACTAGCGGGAGATGATACGCAGTATTTT. The whole variable domain, filled in from reference TRBV7-8 and TRBJ2-3, reads GAGVSQSPRYKVAKRGQDVALRCDPISGHVSLFWYQQALGQGPEFLTYFQNEAQLDKSGLPSDRFFAERPEGSVSTLKIQRTQQEDSAVYLCASSSRGLAGDDTQYFGPGTRLTVL.

This rearrangement joins TRBV19 to TRBJ1-6; 8 bases align to TRBD1. The CDR3 has 14 residues. V was pared by 5 bases and J by 7 bases, with 4 bases of the junction left unmatched. Germline V CDR1 and CDR2: LNHDA, SQIVND (reference sequence). The CDR3 spells CASSLRDRNSPLHF. Here the CDR3 DNA reads TGTGCCAGTAGTTTGCGGGACAGGAATTCACCCCTCCACTTT.

There are a few counts of this clone. The rearrangement joins TRBV7-2 to TRBJ2-3, with TRBD1 matching 10 bases. Germline lookup yields CDR1 SGHTA and CDR2 FQGNSA. With 5 bases clipped from V and 9 bases from J, the junction kept 8 bases outside the gene matches. CDR3 length equals 14 residues. CDR3 amino acids: CASSTGTGVDTQYF. The CDR3 bases are TGTGCCAGCAGCACCGGGACAGGGGTAGACACGCAGTATTTT.

V usage is TRBV9 and J usage is TRBJ1-2; D ambiguous. Germline lookup yields CDR1 SGDLS and CDR2 YYNGEE. V was trimmed by 2 bases and J by 0 bases, leaving 14 bases between them. The CDR3 extends over 16 amino acids. CDR3 sequence reads: CASSVVGDGANYGYTF. The CDR3, as DNA: TGTGCCAGCAGCGTCGTCGGAGACGGAGCTAACTATGGCTACACCTTC.

The chain recombines TRBV13 with TRBJ1-2, with TRBD1 identical over 12 bases. Germline trimming cut 4 bases from V and 7 bases from J; bases unmatched to any gene: 7. The CDR3 consists of 15 residues. CDR1 is PRHDT, CDR2 FYEKMQ, per germline (reference sequence). CDR3 protein: CASSSRDRGRRGYTF. The CDR3 nucleotides read TGTGCCAGCAGCTCCCGGGACAGGGGGCGACGTGGCTACACCTTC.

In this sample, this clone turned up a few times. CDR3: CASSEDTISYEQYF. The CDR3 DNA sequence: TGTGCCAGTAGCGAGGACACAATCTCCTACGAGCAGTACTTC. This sequence joins TRBV19 and TRBJ2-7, with D possibly TRBD1 on 5 matching bases. V lost 6 bases and J lost 0, with 12 bases in between. The CDR3 runs to 14 residues. The germline gives CDR1 LNHDA, CDR2 SQIVND (reference sequence). The full variable domain, rest sourced from reference TRBV19 and TRBJ2-7, is DGGITQSPKYLFRKEGQNVTLSCEQNLNHDAMYWYRQDPGQGLRLIYYSQIVNDFQKGDIAEGYSVSREKKESFPLTVTSAQKNPTAFYLCASSEDTISYEQYFGPGTRLTVT.

The CDR3 nucleotides are TGTGCCAGCAGGGGTAGCGGGGACCACTACGAGCAGTACTTC. Residues: CASRGSGDHYEQYF. This rearrangement joins TRBV27 to TRBJ2-7; 8 positions match TRBD2. This CDR3 has 14 amino acids. V lost 6 bases, J lost 3 bases, and 7 bases stayed unmatched. The germline V gene has CDR1 MNHEY and CDR2 SMNVEV (reference sequence).

This chain uses TRBV7-9 with TRBJ1-1; D may be TRBD1 (6 bases). Germline loops: CDR1 SEHNR, CDR2 FQNEAQ (reference sequence). Trimming removed 3 bases from V and 1 base from J, with 9 bases in between. The CDR3 length is 14 residues. CDR3 coding DNA: TGTGCCAGCAGCTTTTGGACAGAGAACACTGAAGCTTTCTTT. This gives the protein CASSFWTENTEAFF.

This sequence joins TRBV10-3 and TRBJ1-5, with a possible D match to TRBD1 (5 bases). The CDR3 runs 16 residues. V was clipped by 3 bases and J by 7 bases, with 19 bases between them. Germline-derived CDR1 and CDR2 are ENHRY and SYGVKD. Written as DNA, the CDR3 is TGTGCCATCAGTGAATCGGGCAGGGTCTCCTACCAGCCCCAGCATTTT. This encodes CAISESGRVSYQPQHF.

The J gene is TRBJ1-1, the V gene TRBV7-9, with 7 nucleotides matching TRBD1. The CDR3 has 15 residues. The ends lost 2 bases at V and 1 base at J; junction bases unmatched: 4. CDR1 is SEHNR and CDR2 is FQNEAQ in the germline V gene (reference sequence). The CDR3 bases are TGTGCCAGCAGCTTAAGAACAGGGGCGAACACTGAAGCTTTCTTT. It codes for CASSLRTGANTEAFF. Full variable domain (outside the CDR3, taken from reference TRBV7-9 and TRBJ1-1): DTGVSQNPRHKITKRGQNVTFRCDPISEHNRLYWYRQTLGQGPEFLTYFQNEAQLEKSRLLSDRFSAERPKGSFSTLEIQRTEQGDSAMYLCASSLRTGANTEAFFGQGTRLTVV.

This clone was seen once. V and J are TRBV28 and TRBJ2-7; D ambiguous. The V gene lost 2 bases and the J gene lost 5 bases, with 10 bases spanning the gap. The CDR3 has 13 residues. Germline lookup yields CDR1 MDHEN and CDR2 SYDVKM. CDR3: CASSLPSPNEQYF. As DNA, the CDR3 is TGTGCCAGCAGTTTACCCAGTCCCAACGAGCAGTACTTC.

The rearrangement links TRBV3-1 (or the pseudogene TRBV3-2) to TRBJ1-1; 8 bases fit TRBD1. This CDR3 is 12 amino acids long. J gave up 10 bases and V 1 base, and 2 bases lay outside the gene matches. Germline V lookup: CDR1 LGHDT, CDR2 YNNKEL (reference sequence). In DNA, the CDR3 is TGTGCCAGCAGCCAAGGAGGGACAGGAGCTTTCTTT. The encoded protein is CASSQGGTGAFF.

This clone was observed once. The chain couples TRBV18 to TRBJ2-2; possible D gene TRBD2, 6 bases. CDR3 length equals 15 residues. Germline V CDR1 and CDR2: KGHSH, LQKENI. With 1 base removed from V and 2 bases from J, the gap between germline ends came to 8 bases. CDR3 protein: CASSPQRANTGELFF. Written as DNA, the CDR3 is TGTGCCAGCTCACCACAGCGGGCCAACACCGGGGAGCTGTTTTTT.

This clone was seen a single time. The genes are TRBV28 and TRBJ1-5; possibly TRBD1 for D (5 bases). The CDR3 runs 13 residues. Between the trimmed V and J ends, which lost 3 bases and 7 bases, there was a span of 10 bases. Germline-derived CDR1 and CDR2 are MDHEN and SYDVKM. CDR3 loop: CASSFQGGQPQHF. CDR3 nucleotides: TGTGCCAGCAGTTTCCAGGGCGGCCAGCCCCAGCATTTT.

The gene calls are TRBV7-3 and TRBJ1-2; D remains unclear. The CDR3 has 14 amino acids. V lost 5 bases to trimming and J lost 2 bases, with 12 bases between them. Germline values: CDR1 SGHTA, CDR2 FQGTGA. The CDR3 DNA reads as TGTGCCAGCAGCCTAGTGCCGGGAAACTATGGCTACACCTTC. It specifies CASSLVPGNYGYTF. Full variable domain (missing parts from reference TRBV7-3 and TRBJ1-2): GAGVSQTPSNKVTEKGKYVELRCDPISGHTALYWYRQSLGQGPEFLIYFQGTGAADDSGLPNDRFFAVRPEGSVSTLKIQRTERGDSAVYLCASSLVPGNYGYTFGSGTRLTVV.

The chain has TRBV28 and TRBJ1-6; D unclear. Germline assignment: CDR1 MDHEN and CDR2 SYDVKM. The ends were cut back, 3 bases at V and 6 bases at J, with 9 bases in the middle. CDR3 length equals 14 residues. CDR3 bases: TGTGCCAGCAGTTTTGGGCAGCCTAATTCACCCCTCCACTTT. Translated, it gives CASSFGQPNSPLHF.

This chain uses TRBV29-1 with TRBJ2-2; TRBD1 agrees at 8 bases. The CDR3 loop spans 14 amino acids. In germline, CDR1 is SQVTM, CDR2 ANQGSEA. V lost 7 bases and J lost 6; bases outside the gene matches: 10. In DNA form, the CDR3 reads TGCAGCGCTAGGACAGGGAATGGAGCCGGGGAGCTGTTTTTT. Protein: CSARTGNGAGELFF.

The chain combines TRBV7-3 with TRBJ1-1; 9 bases match TRBD1. Losses at the gene ends were 5 bases for V and 4 bases for J; bases not matched to a gene: 5. This CDR3 region has 14 residues. Germline V lookup: CDR1 SGHTA, CDR2 FQGTGA. The CDR3 bases are TGTGCCAGCAGCCCCGGACAGGGGATCACTGAAGCTTTCTTT. Translating gives CASSPGQGITEAFF.